This TCR beta chain was found in a study of tissue T cells after allogeneic stem cell transplantation. Described time point: mouse harvest day 7 after allogeneic transplant. The graft held 10^6 splenic CD5+ T cells and 10^7 T-cell-depleted bone marrow cells. The germline gives CDR1 SGHLS, CDR2 HYDKME. V was pared by 4 bases and J by 5 bases, with 10 bases of the junction left unmatched. The CDR3 is 15 amino acids. Notes on the study in general: Within patients, tissue anatomy strongly shaped TCR repertoire composition.

Repertoires were generated with immunoSEQ multiplex PCR, while TCRdb's copy carries only in-frame clones and drops some. The sample yields some 5,700 clones, under 55% seen once. On this clone itself: Its target is unknown. All gene names here are mouse names. The CDR3 end is not reached by the read, which stops 1 residue before it; the germline J gene fills it in.

The receptor's source is a female BALB/c mouse given C57BL/6 T cells with graft-versus-host disease after an allogeneic hematopoietic cell transplant. Sequenced sample: gut tissue. This chain uses TRBV12-2 with TRBJ2-1, with TRBD1 matching over 7 bases. The chain's CDR3 is CASSYTGAGDAEQFF. The covered CDR3 bases are TGTGCCAGCTCATACACAGGGGCCGGGGATGCTGAGCAGTTC.